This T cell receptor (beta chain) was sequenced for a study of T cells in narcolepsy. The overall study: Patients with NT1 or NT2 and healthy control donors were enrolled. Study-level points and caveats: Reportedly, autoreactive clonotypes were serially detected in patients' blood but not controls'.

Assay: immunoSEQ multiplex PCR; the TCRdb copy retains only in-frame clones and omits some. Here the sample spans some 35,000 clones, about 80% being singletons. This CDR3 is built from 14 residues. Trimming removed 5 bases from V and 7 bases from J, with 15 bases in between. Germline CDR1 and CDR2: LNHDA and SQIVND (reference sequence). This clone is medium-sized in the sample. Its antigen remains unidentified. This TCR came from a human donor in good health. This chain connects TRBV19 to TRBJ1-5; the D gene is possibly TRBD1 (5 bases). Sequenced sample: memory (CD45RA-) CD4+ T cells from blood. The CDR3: CASSLLGAAQPQHF. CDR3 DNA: TGTGCCAGTAGTCTCCTCGGGGCAGCCCAGCCCCAGCATTTT.